Reported below is one T cell receptor (beta chain). Trimming cost V 2 bases and J 2 bases, with 12 bases left between them. The germline V gene encodes CDR1 MNHNS and CDR2 SASEGT. The length of the CDR3 is 15 residues. The sample belongs to a study of T-cell memory formation after mild COVID-19. TCRdb reprocessed the 5' RACE reads via MiXCR and lists one record per CDR3 protein. The sample contains about 14,000 distinct CDR3 sequences, 16% of which appear only once. This receptor was obtained from a man between 18 and 35 years old who had mild COVID-19 (a few samples of this study predate the infection). Cell type and time point are not known. This rearrangement joins TRBV6-1 to TRBJ1-2; D is perhaps TRBD1 (6 bases). Sequencing was performed on PBMCs or a T cell subset sorted from them (not recorded which). CDR3 DNA: TGTGCCAGCAGTGAATACGACAGGTTGAACTATGGCTACACCTTC. Translation gives CASSEYDRLNYGYTF.